This T cell receptor (beta chain) came from a study of control samples from healthy donors and cancer patients. The CDR3 consists of 13 residues. Trimming shortened V by 5 bases and J by 5 bases, and 11 bases separated the two germline ends. Germline CDR1 reads SGHAT; CDR2 reads FQNNGV. The protocol was immunoSEQ multiplex PCR, while the TCRdb copy is restricted to in-frame clones and leaves out a portion. This sample has 90,000 to 100,000 clones; about four fifths occur once, and the top ten carry 2% to 2.5%. This sequence joins TRBV11-2 and TRBJ2-3, with D possibly being TRBD2 (6 bases). This clonotype was obtained from a man aged 55 to 70 in good health. Sequencing used blood. The CDR3 reads CASSPGDLDTQYF. The CDR3 bases are TGTGCCAGCAGCCCGGGGGACCTAGATACGCAGTATTTT. Variable domain in full (rest from reference TRBV11-2 and TRBJ2-3): EAGVAQSPRYKIIEKRQSVAFWCNPISGHATLYWYQQILGQGPKLLIQFQNNGVVDDSQLPKDRFSAERLKGVDSTLKIQPAKLEDSAVYLCASSPGDLDTQYFGPGTRLTVL.